Listed below are T cell receptor beta chains from one sample, sequenced in a study of blood T cell repertoires in COVID-19. The assay was immunoSEQ multiplex PCR, and TCRdb's table has in-frame clones only and misses some. The data contain some 270,000 clones, roughly 85% of them singletons. Sequenced material: peripheral blood. The receptors shown here come from a woman in her 70s with acute or convalescent COVID-19. Both conserved end residues are part of each CDR3. A D gene is named only where the DNA matches it firmly. Size is stated for part of the rows, as once, few or many counts, or as a class when the clone is expanded.

j_gene | d_gene | v_gene | abundance | CDR3aa | CDR3nt
TRBJ1-5 | - | TRBV2 | - | CASSGTGYQPQHF | TGTGCCAGCAGTGGAACGGGATATCAGCCCCAGCATTTT
TRBJ1-2 | - | TRBV9 | many | CASSPGLGNYGYTF | TGTGCCAGCAGCCCGGGACTCGGGAACTATGGCTACACCTTC
TRBJ2-5 | TRBD2 | TRBV24-1 | - | CATSDSPGLAGGSQETQYF | TGTGCCACCAGTGATTCCCCGGGACTAGCGGGGGGGTCCCAAGAGACCCAGTACTTC
TRBJ1-4 | - | TRBV30 | - | CAWSPGGRGEKLFF | TGTGCCTGGAGTCCGGGGGGCCGGGGAGAAAAACTGTTTTTT
TRBJ1-4 | - | TRBV30 | - | CAWSAQLQEKLFF | TGTGCCTGGAGTGCGCAGCTACAGGAAAAACTGTTTTTT
TRBJ2-3 | - | TRBV9 | - | CASSRDGNTQYF | TGTGCCAGCAGCCGGGATGGAAATACGCAGTATTTT
TRBJ1-2 | TRBD1 | TRBV6-2/TRBV6-3 | - | CASSDPGTGGTRYTF | TGTGCCAGCAGTGACCCCGGGACAGGGGGCACTCGCTACACCTTC
TRBJ2-3 | TRBD2 | TRBV7-6 | - | CASSLVTGGGRVDTQYF | TGTGCCAGCAGCTTAGTGACGGGCGGGGGACGGGTAGATACGCAGTATTTT
TRBJ2-7 | TRBD1 | TRBV6-5 | - | CASNKVDRGSYEQYF | TGTGCCAGCAATAAAGTTGACAGGGGTAGCTACGAGCAGTACTTC
TRBJ2-5 | - | TRBV18 | - | CASSPQSGSRETQYF | TGTGCCAGCTCACCCCAATCAGGATCAAGAGAGACCCAGTACTTC
TRBJ2-7 | TRBD1 | TRBV6-5 | once | CASITPGGYEQYF | TGTGCCAGCATTACCCCAGGGGGTTACGAGCAGTACTTC
TRBJ1-2 | - | TRBV11-2 | - | CASSSTRVPHGYTF | TGTGCCAGCAGCTCAACTAGGGTACCCCATGGCTACACCTTC
TRBJ1-2 | - | TRBV6-5 | - | CASLTRTQGYGYTF | TGTGCCAGCCTTACTCGGACCCAGGGCTATGGCTACACCTTC
TRBJ2-7 | - | TRBV7-8 | - | CASSSRGWQAEQYF | TGTGCCAGCAGCTCGAGGGGGTGGCAGGCCGAGCAGTACTTC
TRBJ1-5 | - | TRBV6-5 | - | CASRPRTTWQPQHF | TGTGCCAGCAGGCCCAGAACCACGTGGCAGCCCCAGCATTTT
TRBJ1-1 | TRBD1 | TRBV3-1/TRBV3-2 | - | CASSDQGARTEAFF | TGTGCCAGCAGCGACCAGGGGGCGCGGACTGAAGCTTTCTTT
TRBJ2-7 | - | TRBV12-3/TRBV12-4 | - | CASSLRHPAEQYF | TGTGCCAGCAGTTTAAGACACCCTGCCGAGCAGTACTTC
TRBJ2-3 | - | TRBV29-1 | - | CSVEAGFRTDTQYF | TGCAGCGTTGAAGCAGGGTTTCGCACAGATACGCAGTATTTT
TRBJ1-4 | - | TRBV6-5 | - | CASSRMARNNEKLFF | TGTGCCAGCTCCCGGATGGCCAGGAATAATGAAAAACTGTTTTTT
TRBJ2-6 | - | TRBV12-5 | - | CASGLVLGGQKSGANVLTF | TGTGCTAGTGGTTTGGTCCTCGGGGGGCAGAAGTCTGGGGCCAACGTCCTGACTTTC